Listed here are 9 T cell receptor beta chains from one sample, sequenced in a study of T cell responses to AZD1222 COVID-19 vaccine. Assay: immunoSEQ multiplex PCR; the TCRdb copy retains only in-frame clones and omits some. This table holds 100,000 to 150,000 clones, 70% to 90% found once. Specimen: peripheral blood, collected on day 0 of AZD1222 vaccination. The receptor set was obtained from an adult in good health.

Only a few counts were recorded for this clone. The chain joins TRBV10-3 to TRBJ1-2; weak D call: TRBD1 (5 bases). CDR1 ENHRY and CDR2 SYGVKD come from the germline V gene. The CDR3 sequence is 16 residues long. V gave up 3 bases and J gave up 8 bases, with 22 bases separating them. In nucleotides, the CDR3 is TGTGCCATCAGTGAAGGGGCAAGGGGAAGTTATGCCGGCTACACCTTC. Encoded protein: CAISEGARGSYAGYTF.

This chain uses TRBV7-9 with TRBJ1-2; maybe TRBD1 (5 bases). Looked up from germline, CDR1 is SEHNR and CDR2 is FQNEAQ (reference sequence). V was shortened by 5 bases and J by 7 bases, with 29 bases between the two germline ends. This CDR3 contains 18 residues. The CDR3 here is CASSTPLGPKTGRGGYTF. CDR3 bases: TGTGCCAGCAGCACCCCCCTGGGCCCGAAAACGGGACGGGGTGGCTACACCTTC.

The chain joins TRBV6-5 to TRBJ1-5; 8 positions match TRBD1. The CDR3 is 14 residues long. V trimming: 7 bases; J trimming: 6 bases; junction bases outside the gene matches: 8. The germline V gene has CDR1 MNHEY and CDR2 SVGAGI. The CDR3 coding sequence is TGTGCCAGCACCTCAGGGGGCGCGGGTCAGCCCCAGCATTTT. This sequence encodes CASTSGGAGQPQHF.

To note about this clone: Other DNA sequences in the same sample also yield this CDR3. The chain joins TRBV9 to TRBJ2-7, with 7 bases matching TRBD1. CDR3 size: 15 residues. Trimming at V came to 1 base and at J to 2 bases, leaving 6 bases not matched to a gene. Per the germline V gene, CDR1 is SGDLS and CDR2 is YYNGEE. The CDR3 region is CASSVTRDSPYEQYF. The DNA for the CDR3 is TGTGCCAGCAGCGTAACAAGGGACAGTCCCTACGAGCAGTACTTC.

This chain links TRBV6-4 with TRBJ2-7; 9 bases match TRBD1. There are 13 residues in the CDR3. The J segment lost 7 bases and the V segment lost 5 bases, leaving 6 bases of the junction unmatched. Per germline, CDR1 MRHNA and CDR2 SNTAGT. The CDR3 nucleotides read TGTGCCAGCAGTCCCGGGACAGGGAATGAGCAGTACTTC. Protein: CASSPGTGNEQYF.

The V gene is TRBV7-9, the J gene TRBJ1-5; D uncertain. Germline V gene lookup returns CDR1 SEHNR and CDR2 FQNEAQ (reference sequence). V shed 1 base and J shed 3 bases, with 10 bases lying between them. The length of the CDR3 is 15 residues. The CDR3 nucleotides are TGTGCCAGCAGCTTAGGTTTCGGCCCCAATCAGCCCCAGCATTTT. The encoded protein is CASSLGFGPNQPQHF.

CDR3 nucleotides: TGTGCCAGCAGCCAAGTTCCCCCTTGCTACGAGCAGTACTTC. Translation: CASSQVPPCYEQYF. J is TRBJ2-7 and V is TRBV3-1 (or the pseudogene TRBV3-2); D remains unclear. Trimming cost V 1 base and J 3 bases, with 10 bases left between them. This CDR3 has 14 amino acids. Germline V lookup: CDR1 LGHDT, CDR2 YNNKEL (reference sequence).

The rearrangement joins TRBV5-6 to TRBJ1-2; no clear D. Germline CDR1 SGHDT, CDR2 YYEEEE. The CDR3 totals 14 residues. Trimming removed 4 bases at V and 7 bases at J, with 17 bases between. The CDR3 protein is CASSPDSPPGGYTF. The CDR3 nucleotides read TGTGCCAGCAGCCCGGACTCTCCCCCGGGTGGCTACACCTTC.

In its sample, this clone was seen a few times. This rearrangement joins TRBV6-5 to TRBJ1-6, with TRBD1 matching 9 bases. The CDR3 spans 15 residues. V shed 2 bases, J shed 9 bases, and the junction held 5 bases outside the gene matches. Germline V CDR1 and CDR2: MNHEY, SVGAGI. CDR3 amino acids: CASSYTGGLSSPLHF. The CDR3 DNA is TGTGCCAGCAGTTACACAGGGGGCCTTAGTTCACCCCTCCACTTT.